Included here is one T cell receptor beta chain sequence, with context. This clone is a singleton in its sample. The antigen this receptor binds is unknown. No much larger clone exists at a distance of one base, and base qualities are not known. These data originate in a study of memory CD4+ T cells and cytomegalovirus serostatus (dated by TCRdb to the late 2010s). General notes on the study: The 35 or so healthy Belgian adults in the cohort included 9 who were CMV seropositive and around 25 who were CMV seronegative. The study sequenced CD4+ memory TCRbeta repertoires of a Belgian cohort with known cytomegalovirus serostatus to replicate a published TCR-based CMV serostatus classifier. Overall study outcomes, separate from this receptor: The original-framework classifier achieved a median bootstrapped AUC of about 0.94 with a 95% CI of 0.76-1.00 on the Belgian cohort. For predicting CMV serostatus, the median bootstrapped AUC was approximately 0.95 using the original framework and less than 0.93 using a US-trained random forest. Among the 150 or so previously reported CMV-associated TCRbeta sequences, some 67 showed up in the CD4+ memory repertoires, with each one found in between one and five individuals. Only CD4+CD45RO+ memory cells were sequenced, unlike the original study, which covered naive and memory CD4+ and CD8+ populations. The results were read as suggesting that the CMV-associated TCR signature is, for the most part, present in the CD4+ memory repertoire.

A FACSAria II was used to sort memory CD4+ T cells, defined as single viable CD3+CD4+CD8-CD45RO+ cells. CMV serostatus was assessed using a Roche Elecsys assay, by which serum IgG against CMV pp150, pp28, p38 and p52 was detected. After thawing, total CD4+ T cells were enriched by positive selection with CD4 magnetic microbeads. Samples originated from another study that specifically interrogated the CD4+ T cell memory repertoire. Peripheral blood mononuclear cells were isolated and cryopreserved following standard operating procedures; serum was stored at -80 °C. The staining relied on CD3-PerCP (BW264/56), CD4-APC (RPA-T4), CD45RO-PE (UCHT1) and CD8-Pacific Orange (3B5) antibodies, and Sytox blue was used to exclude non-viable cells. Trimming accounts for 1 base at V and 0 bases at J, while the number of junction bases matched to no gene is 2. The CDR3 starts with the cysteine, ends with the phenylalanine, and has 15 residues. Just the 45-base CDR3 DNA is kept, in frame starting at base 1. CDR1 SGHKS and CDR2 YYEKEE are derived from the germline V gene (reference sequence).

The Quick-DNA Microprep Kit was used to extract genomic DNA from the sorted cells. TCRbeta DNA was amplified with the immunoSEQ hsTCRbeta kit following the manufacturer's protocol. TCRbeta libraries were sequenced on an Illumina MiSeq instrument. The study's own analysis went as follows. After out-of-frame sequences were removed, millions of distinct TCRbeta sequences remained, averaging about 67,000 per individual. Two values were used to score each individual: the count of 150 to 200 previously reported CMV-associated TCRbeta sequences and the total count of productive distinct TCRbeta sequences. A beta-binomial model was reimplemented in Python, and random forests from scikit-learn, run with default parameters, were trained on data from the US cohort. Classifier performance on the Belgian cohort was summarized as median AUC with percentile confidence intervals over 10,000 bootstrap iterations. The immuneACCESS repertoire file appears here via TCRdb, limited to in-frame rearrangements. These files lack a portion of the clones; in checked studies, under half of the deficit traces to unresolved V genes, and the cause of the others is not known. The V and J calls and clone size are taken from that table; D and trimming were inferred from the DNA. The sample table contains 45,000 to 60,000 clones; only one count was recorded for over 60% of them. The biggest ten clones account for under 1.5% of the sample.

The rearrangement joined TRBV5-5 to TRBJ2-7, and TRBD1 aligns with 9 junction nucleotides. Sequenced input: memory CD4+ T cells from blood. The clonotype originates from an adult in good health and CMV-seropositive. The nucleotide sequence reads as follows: TGTGCCAGCAGCTTGAGGACAGGGGCCTCCTACGAGCAGTACTTC. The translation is CASSLRTGASYEQYF.